Given below is one T cell receptor beta chain in context. The entry originates in a study of blood T cell repertoires in COVID-19. Across the study: PBMCs, B-cell-depleted T cells, or T cells were the source of the cDNA or gDNA that made up the material.

The repertoire was sequenced with immunoSEQ multiplex PCR; TCRdb's copy has only in-frame clones and lacks some. Of 150,000 or so clones in the sample, 84% are singletons; the top ten hold 4%. The CDR3 loop spans 11 amino acids. The V gene lost 10 bases and the J gene lost 5 bases, with 11 bases spanning the gap. From germline, CDR1 is MNHEY and CDR2 SMNVEV (reference sequence). Sequenced: peripheral blood. This chain links TRBV27 with TRBJ1-1; D might be TRBD1 (6 bases). The source is an older woman with acute or convalescent COVID-19. Here the CDR3 DNA reads TGTGCCACTCAGAGGGGGACTGAAGCTTTCTTT. Translation: CATQRGTEAFF.